Listed here are 32 T cell receptor beta chains from one sample, sequenced in a study of T cell changes during pregnancy in multiple sclerosis. Sequencing used immunoSEQ multiplex PCR; TCRdb keeps in-frame clones, though not all of them. The top ten clones hold about 1.2% of a sample with tens of thousands of clones, roughly 92% of them seen once. The sequences come from peripheral blood, collected in the third trimester of pregnancy. The receptor source for this set is a female donor with multiple sclerosis, enrolled in a pregnancy study.

V gene TRBV6-1 combines with J gene TRBJ2-3; the match to TRBD2 covers 7 bases. After removal of 3 bases from V and 2 bases from J, the junction contained 8 bases not matched to a gene. This CDR3 region has 16 residues. CDR1 is MNHNS and CDR2 is SASEGT in the germline V gene. The CDR3 coding sequence is TGTGCCAGCAGTGACTGGGCTAGCGGAAACACAGATACGCAGTATTTT. Translating gives CASSDWASGNTDTQYF.

The V gene is TRBV6-1, the J gene TRBJ1-1; 8 bases align to TRBD1. Germline V CDR1 and CDR2: MNHNS, SASEGT. V lost 6 bases, J lost 4 bases, and 7 bases stayed unmatched. The CDR3 has 14 amino acids. The CDR3 loop is CASSGQGGVTEAFF. In nucleotides, the CDR3 is TGTGCCAGCAGCGGACAGGGAGGCGTCACTGAAGCTTTCTTT.

The chain recombines TRBV5-6 with TRBJ1-2, with 8 bases that match TRBD1. After removal of 4 bases from V and 3 bases from J, the junction contained 8 bases not matched to a gene. The CDR3 length is 15 residues. The V gene's germline CDR1 is SGHDT and CDR2 YYEEEE. This CDR3 is CASSTWTGRDYGYTF. The CDR3 nucleotides read TGTGCCAGCAGCACCTGGACAGGGAGGGACTATGGCTACACCTTC. Based on the CDR3 plus reference TRBV5-6 and TRBJ1-2, the full variable domain is DAGVTQSPTHLIKTRGQQVTLRCSPKSGHDTVSWYQQALGQGPQFIFQYYEEEERQRGNFPDRFSGHQFPNYSSELNVNALLLGDSALYLCASSTWTGRDYGYTFGSGTRLTVV.

This sequence joins TRBV5-5 and TRBJ2-3; 7 nucleotides line up with TRBD2. Germline assignment: CDR1 SGHKS and CDR2 YYEKEE (reference sequence). The junction had 3 bases not matched to a gene; V was cut back by 0 bases and J by 8 bases. The CDR3 length is 13 residues. CDR3 amino acids: CASSLEWGGTQYF. CDR3 DNA: TGTGCCAGCAGCTTGGAATGGGGGGGTACGCAGTATTTT.

The genes are TRBV19 and TRBJ2-3, with 7 positions matching TRBD1. V shed 7 bases, J shed 6 bases, and the junction held 10 bases outside the gene matches. Germline CDR1 LNHDA, CDR2 SQIVND (reference sequence). This CDR3 has 14 residues. The CDR3 here is CASNIRDRWDTQYF. The CDR3 DNA follows: TGTGCCAGTAACATTCGGGACAGATGGGATACGCAGTATTTT.

Points on this clone: The junction shows a germline mismatch at one end, possibly a read error. The rearrangement uses TRBV18 and TRBJ2-3; 8 nucleotides line up with TRBD1. This CDR3 region has 14 residues. CDR1 KGHSH and CDR2 LQKENI come from the germline V gene. The CDR3 loop reads CASSPAGGTDTQYF. In DNA, the CDR3 is TGTGCCAGCTCACCCGCAGGGGGCACGGATACGCAGTATTTT.

The V and J genes are TRBV7-9 and TRBJ1-1; a possible D gene is TRBD1 (5 bases). Trimming pared 5 bases from V and 1 base from J, leaving 11 bases between. The length of the CDR3 is 14 residues. The germline V gene has CDR1 SEHNR and CDR2 FQNEAQ (reference sequence). CDR3 sequence (DNA): TGTGCCAGCAGCCGCAAGACAGAGAACACTGAAGCTTTCTTT. It codes for CASSRKTENTEAFF.

As to this clone: Distinct nucleotide sequences in the sample also encode this CDR3. The chain combines TRBV19 with TRBJ2-7; TRBD2 matches 12 bases. V shed 5 bases, J shed 0 bases, and the junction held 5 bases outside the gene matches. CDR1 is LNHDA, CDR2 SQIVND, per germline (reference sequence). CDR3 size: 16 residues. The CDR3 spells CASSPRLAGASYEQYF. The CDR3, as DNA: TGTGCCAGTAGTCCCCGACTAGCGGGAGCCTCCTACGAGCAGTACTTC.

This clone was picked up one time. V gene TRBV6-5 combines with J gene TRBJ2-1; 7 nucleotides line up with TRBD2. Germline CDR1 reads MNHEY; CDR2 reads SVGAGI. V trimming: 4 bases; J trimming: 4 bases; junction bases outside the gene matches: 7. The CDR3 length is 15 residues. The CDR3 sequence is CASSWQSGAYNEQFF. Written as DNA, the CDR3 is TGTGCCAGCAGTTGGCAAAGCGGGGCTTACAATGAGCAGTTCTTC.

This clone has just a few counts. The chain has TRBV19 and TRBJ1-1; D gene unclear. CDR3 length: 11 amino acids. From germline, CDR1 is LNHDA and CDR2 SQIVND (reference sequence). Deletions cut 7 bases from V and 5 bases from J, with 8 bases between. CDR3 sequence: CASMERTEAFF. The CDR3 nucleotides are TGTGCCAGTATGGAGAGGACTGAAGCTTTCTTT.

The chain carries TRBV5-1 and TRBJ2-1, with 9 bases matching TRBD2. CDR1 SGHRS and CDR2 YFSETQ come from the germline V gene. After removal of 7 bases from V and 3 bases from J, the junction contained 11 bases not matched to a gene. This CDR3 is 16 amino acids long. The CDR3 coding sequence is TGCGCCAGCGGTTCCCAGACTAGCGGAGACTACAATGAGCAGTTCTTC. Translation gives CASGSQTSGDYNEQFF.

The rearrangement links TRBV7-9 to TRBJ2-3; D might be TRBD2 (7 bases). CDR1 is SEHNR, CDR2 FQNEAQ, per germline (reference sequence). The CDR3 loop spans 17 amino acids. The V end lost 6 bases, the J end lost 5 bases, and 24 bases lay between the germline ends. The CDR3 protein is CASSPRGGGSDRDTQYF. The CDR3 DNA reads as TGTGCCAGCAGTCCTCGAGGGGGAGGGTCCGATAGAGATACGCAGTATTTT.

The chain carries TRBV2 and TRBJ2-5, with D possibly being TRBD2 (7 bases). The germline V gene has CDR1 SNHLY and CDR2 FYNNEI. CDR3 length equals 15 residues. V lost 5 bases, J lost 5 bases, and 18 bases lay in between. DNA of the CDR3: TGTGCCAGCAGTTTCCAACCGGGGGGCGGGGAGACCCAGTACTTC. It codes for CASSFQPGGGETQYF.

The chain employs TRBV7-2 and TRBJ1-3; D might be TRBD1 (5 bases). The CDR3 covers 17 residues. Trimming shortened V by 1 base and J by 0 bases, and 13 bases separated the two germline ends. Per the germline V gene, CDR1 is SGHTA and CDR2 is FQGNSA. The CDR3 protein is CASSLVSGGPSGNTIYF. CDR3 sequence (DNA): TGTGCCAGCAGCTTAGTCTCCGGGGGTCCCTCTGGAAACACCATATATTTT.

The chain recombines TRBV21-1 with TRBJ1-1; TRBD1 reflects the table's D call only, with no check against the DNA. TRBV21-1 is a pseudogene segment. CDR3 length: 12 residues. The CDR3 DNA sequence: TGTGCCAAGGGGGCACTTAACACTGAAGCTTTCTTT. This translates into CAKGALNTEAFF.

V gene TRBV6-1 combines with J gene TRBJ2-7, with 7 bases identical to TRBD1. The CDR3 sequence is 12 residues long. Germline loops: CDR1 MNHNS, CDR2 SASEGT. J gave up 3 bases and V 4 bases, and 0 bases lay outside the gene matches. In DNA, the CDR3 is TGTGCCAGCAGTGGGGACAGCTACGAGCAGTACTTC. It specifies CASSGDSYEQYF.

The CDR3 here is CAITTGNTGELFF. For the CDR3, the DNA is TGTGCCATCACAACAGGGAACACCGGGGAGCTGTTTTTT. The chain joins TRBV10-3 to TRBJ2-2; maybe TRBD1 (5 bases). The CDR3 is made up of 13 amino acids. V lost 7 bases and J lost 1, with 7 bases in between. Germline assignment: CDR1 ENHRY and CDR2 SYGVKD.

The rearrangement links TRBV19 to TRBJ2-5, with D tentatively TRBD2 (5 bases). The germline V gene encodes CDR1 LNHDA and CDR2 SQIVND (reference sequence). Trimming shortened V by 0 bases and J by 7 bases, and 15 bases separated the two germline ends. The CDR3 is 15 residues long. CDR3 sequence (DNA): TGTGCCAGTAGTATAGATGGGAGTAGTCAGGCGACCCAGTACTTC. Translated, it gives CASSIDGSSQATQYF.

The chain combines TRBV21-1 with TRBJ2-7; TRBD2 is the table's D call, not checked against the DNA. TRBV21-1 is flagged as a pseudogene. CDR3 length equals 17 residues. The CDR3 DNA sequence: TGTGCCAGCAGCAAAAGTGAAGGGAGGTCGAGGTCCTACGAGCAGTACTTC. Protein sequence: CASSKSEGRSRSYEQYF.

The CDR3 region has the DNA TGTGCCAGCAGCCCGACAGGGGGTTTGTGGGGTGGCTACACCTTC. Translating gives CASSPTGGLWGGYTF. The rearrangement uses TRBV28 and TRBJ1-2; 9 positions match TRBD1. Germline loops: CDR1 MDHEN, CDR2 SYDVKM. The V and J ends lost 6 bases and 7 bases, in that order; junction bases with no gene match: 12. There are 15 residues in the CDR3.

The chain is built from TRBV9 and TRBJ1-3, with TRBD1 matching 9 bases. Germline values: CDR1 SGDLS, CDR2 YYNGEE. The CDR3 loop spans 18 amino acids. Trimming cost V 4 bases and J 2 bases; bases outside gene matches: 13. The CDR3 here is CASSSTLPGTGTGNTIYF. Here the CDR3 DNA reads TGTGCCAGCAGCTCCACCCTTCCCGGGACAGGGACTGGAAACACCATATATTTT. The full variable domain, completed using reference TRBV9 and TRBJ1-3, is DSGVTQTPKHLITATGQRVTLRCSPRSGDLSVYWYQQSLDQGLQFLIQYYNGEERAKGNILERFSAQQFPDLHSELNLSSLELGDSALYFCASSSTLPGTGTGNTIYFGEGSWLTVV.

J is TRBJ2-3 and V is TRBV10-3; 7 bases fit TRBD1. CDR1 is ENHRY, CDR2 SYGVKD, per germline. J lost 0 bases, V lost 1 base, and 1 base had no gene match. The CDR3 covers 15 residues. The CDR3 bases are TGTGCCATCAGTGAGTTGGGACAGAGCACAGATACGCAGTATTTT. Encoded protein: CAISELGQSTDTQYF.

This chain joins TRBV5-1 and TRBJ1-3; 7 bases are a match to TRBD1. The germline CDR1 and CDR2 sequences are SGHRS and YFSETQ. The trim removed 4 bases at V and 9 bases at J, leaving 7 bases unmatched. The CDR3 spans 13 residues. The DNA for the CDR3 is TGCGCCAGCAGCGGAACTACAGGGGCCACCATATATTTT. It yields the protein CASSGTTGATIYF.

The V call is TRBV28, the J call TRBJ2-7; 11 bases line up with TRBD2. V lost 4 bases to trimming and J lost 4 bases; unmatched junction nucleotides: 9. The CDR3 has 16 amino acids. CDR1 and CDR2 (germline): MDHEN, SYDVKM. This CDR3 reads CASSYARASGRYEQYF. The CDR3 DNA reads as TGTGCCAGCAGTTACGCTCGGGCTAGCGGGAGGTACGAGCAGTACTTC.

This rearrangement joins TRBV13 to TRBJ2-7; 8 positions match TRBD2. CDR3 size: 15 residues. From germline, CDR1 is PRHDT and CDR2 FYEKMQ (reference sequence). V gave up 2 bases and J gave up 4 bases; unmatched junction bases: 7. The DNA of the CDR3 is TGTGCCAGCAGCTTATACCGGGAGGGCCTATACGAGCAGTACTTC. Translated: CASSLYREGLYEQYF.

The chain joins TRBV5-8 to TRBJ1-5; the D is unclear. This CDR3 comprises 14 residues. V lost 4 bases, J lost 3 bases, and 11 bases lay in between. Germline V gene sequence: CDR1 SGHTS, CDR2 YDEGEE. CDR3 loop: CASSMGRNNQPQHF. CDR3 nucleotide sequence: TGTGCCAGCAGCATGGGGAGAAACAATCAGCCCCAGCATTTT.

This sequence joins TRBV7-2 and TRBJ1-5; D gene uncertain. Germline CDR1 reads SGHTA; CDR2 reads FQGNSA. V gave up 1 base and J gave up 0 bases, with 16 bases separating them. This CDR3 has 18 amino acids. The CDR3 loop reads CASSLEELFDYSNQPQHF. CDR3 nucleotide sequence: TGTGCCAGCAGCTTAGAGGAACTATTCGACTATAGCAATCAGCCCCAGCATTTT.

The chain couples TRBV7-8 to TRBJ2-3; no reliable D call. This CDR3 has 16 residues. Trimming shortened V by 3 bases and J by 0 bases, and 13 bases separated the two germline ends. CDR1 is SGHVS, CDR2 FQNEAQ, per germline. The CDR3: CASSLIIQTSTDTQYF. DNA for the CDR3: TGTGCCAGCAGCTTGATTATCCAAACTAGCACAGATACGCAGTATTTT. Full variable domain (outside the CDR3, taken from reference TRBV7-8 and TRBJ2-3): GAGVSQSPRYKVAKRGQDVALRCDPISGHVSLFWYQQALGQGPEFLTYFQNEAQLDKSGLPSDRFFAERPEGSVSTLKIQRTQQEDSAVYLCASSLIIQTSTDTQYFGPGTRLTVL.

The V call is TRBV7-2, the J call TRBJ2-1, with 11 nucleotides matching TRBD2. The CDR3 spans 16 residues. From germline, CDR1 is SGHTA and CDR2 FQGNSA. Germline trimming cut 1 base from V and 6 bases from J; bases unmatched to any gene: 5. In DNA, the CDR3 is TGTGCCAGCAGCTTAGGAGCGACTAGCGGGATCAATGAGCAGTTCTTC. Protein sequence: CASSLGATSGINEQFF.

J is TRBJ2-7 and V is TRBV6-5, with 10 bases identical to TRBD2. Germline CDR1 and CDR2: MNHEY and SVGAGI. CDR3 length: 16 amino acids. V lost 0 bases to trimming and J lost 3 bases; unmatched junction nucleotides: 5. The CDR3 nucleotides are TGTGCCAGCAGTTACTCGGCTAGCGGGGGTTACTACGAGCAGTACTTC. Amino acid sequence: CASSYSASGGYYEQYF.

The chain combines TRBV10-2 with TRBJ2-1, with 8 positions matching TRBD2. CDR3 length equals 15 residues. Germline V lookup: CDR1 WSHSY, CDR2 SAAADI. V gave up 8 bases and J gave up 5 bases; unmatched junction bases: 11. The CDR3 DNA reads as TGCGCCAGCCAGAGGGGCGGGGGGACTAACAATGAGCAGTTCTTC. Translated: CASQRGGGTNNEQFF.

This chain connects TRBV27 to TRBJ2-7; D possibly corresponds to TRBD1 (8 bases). Germline V lookup: CDR1 MNHEY, CDR2 SMNVEV (reference sequence). Trimming removed 5 bases at V and 2 bases at J, with 22 bases between. There are 17 residues in the CDR3. In DNA, the CDR3 is TGTGCCAGCAGTCCCTATCCGGACAGGGAGGGGACCTACGAGCAGTACTTC. As protein: CASSPYPDREGTYEQYF.